Listed below are T cell receptor beta chains from one sample, sequenced in a study of blood T cell repertoires in COVID-19. Produced via immunoSEQ multiplex PCR; TCRdb's table is partial and in-frame only. The table shows some 250,000 clones, with around 84% occurring only once. Material: peripheral blood. These receptor sequences come from a woman aged 55-70 years with COVID-19, enrolled during active disease. The CDR3 runs from the conserved cysteine through the conserved F or W. The D gene is left open where the match is weak. Clone size is shown for a subset of rows, as once, few, many or a class of expanded clone.

TRBJ1-1 TRBD1 TRBV7-9 NA CASSPYRGLGTEAFF TGTGCCAGCAGCCCCTATAGGGGGCTTGGAACTGAAGCTTTCTTT
TRBJ2-7 TRBD1 TRBV11-2 NA CASSFNRDSLYEQYF TGTGCCAGCAGCTTTAACCGGGACAGCCTTTACGAGCAGTACTTC
TRBJ2-2 NA TRBV27 NA CASSPGPSGYTGELFF TGTGCCAGCAGCCCGGGCCCCAGCGGATACACCGGGGAGCTGTTTTTT
TRBJ1-1 NA TRBV28 once CASSLWERAEAFF TGTGCCAGCAGTTTGTGGGAGAGGGCCGAAGCTTTCTTT
TRBJ2-7 TRBD1 TRBV9 NA CASSARGTGIYEQYF TGTGCCAGCAGCGCGAGAGGGACAGGGATCTACGAGCAGTACTTC
TRBJ2-1 NA TRBV24-1 NA CATSDPLSEQFF TGTGCCACCAGTGACCCCCTTAGTGAGCAGTTCTTC
TRBJ1-5 NA TRBV30 NA CAWTSGGGQPQHF TGTGCCTGGACCTCGGGGGGGGGTCAGCCCCAGCATTTT
TRBJ2-1 TRBD1 TRBV24-1 NA CATGRTGGNEQFF TGTGCCACCGGGAGGACAGGGGGGAATGAGCAGTTCTTC
TRBJ1-2 NA TRBV28 few CASSSPQGRRGGYTF TGTGCCAGCAGTAGCCCACAGGGAAGGAGAGGGGGCTACACCTTC
TRBJ2-1 TRBD1 TRBV6-5 NA CASTRTGGHEQFF TGTGCCAGCACCCGGACAGGGGGGCATGAGCAGTTCTTC
TRBJ2-3 NA TRBV29-1 NA CSVFRSTDTQYF TGCAGCGTTTTCCGGAGCACAGATACGCAGTATTTT
TRBJ2-7 NA TRBV28 NA CASSPSSGAYYEQYF TGTGCCAGCAGTCCCTCAAGTGGGGCTTACTACGAGCAGTACTTC
TRBJ1-5 TRBD1 TRBV9 few CASSEQGANNQPQHF TGTGCCAGCAGCGAACAGGGGGCAAACAATCAGCCCCAGCATTTT